The clone carrying this TCR beta chain was seen just once. Libraries were prepared by immunoSEQ multiplex PCR; TCRdb keeps only in-frame clonotypes and omits some of them. The sample has under 150,000 clones, 80% seen once. Trimming removed 5 bases from V and 5 bases from J, with 12 bases in between. The CDR3 contains 13 residues. CDR1 is MDHEN and CDR2 is SYDVKM in the germline V gene. This entry is derived from a study of blood T cell repertoires in COVID-19. This receptor was identified in a human donor in a cohort sampled during active COVID-19. The sequenced material came from peripheral blood. This rearrangement joins TRBV28 to TRBJ1-1; TRBD1 might be the D (5 bases). The CDR3 nucleotides are TGTGCCAGCAGTCCGGAAGACAGAACTGAAGCTTTCTTT. Its translation: CASSPEDRTEAFF.